This paragraph reports one T cell receptor (beta chain). Its antigen is not identified. The record originates from a study of T cell responses to AZD1222 COVID-19 vaccine. Findings and caveats of the study: Reportedly, nearly half of unique spike TCRs recognized epitopes outside B.1.351/B.1.1.7 mutations. Donors skewed white British and female; clonal diversity was possibly underestimated. Spike regions recognized by vaccine-associated CD4 TCRs spanned the protein, led by 160-218 and 743-854. Samples come after the peak T cell response, not at day 14.

This CDR3 has 13 residues. J was trimmed by 6 bases and V by 3 bases; bases with no gene match: 6. CDR1 is GTSNPN, CDR2 SVGIG, per germline (reference sequence). Generated by immunoSEQ multiplex PCR, the TCRdb table keeps only in-frame clones and is missing some. This table holds some 130,000 clones, 85% to 95% found once. The source was peripheral blood, collected on day 0 of AZD1222 vaccination. This clonotype was obtained from an adult in good health. This chain connects TRBV30 to TRBJ2-3, with 7 bases matching TRBD1. DNA of the CDR3: TGTGCCTGGAGCGACACAGGGGTTGATACGCAGTATTTT. It codes for CAWSDTGVDTQYF.